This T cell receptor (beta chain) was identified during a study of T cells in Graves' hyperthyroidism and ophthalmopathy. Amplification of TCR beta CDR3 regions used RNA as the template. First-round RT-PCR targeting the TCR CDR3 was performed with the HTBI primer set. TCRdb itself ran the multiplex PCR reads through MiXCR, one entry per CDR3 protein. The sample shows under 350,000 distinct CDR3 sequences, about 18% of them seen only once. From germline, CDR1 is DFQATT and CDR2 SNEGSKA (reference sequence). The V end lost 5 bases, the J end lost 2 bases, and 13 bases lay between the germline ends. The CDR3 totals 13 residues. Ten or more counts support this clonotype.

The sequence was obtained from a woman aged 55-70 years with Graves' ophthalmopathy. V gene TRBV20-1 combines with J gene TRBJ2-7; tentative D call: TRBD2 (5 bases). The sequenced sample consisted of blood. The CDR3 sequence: CSALAPSTYEQYF. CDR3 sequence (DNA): TGCAGTGCTCTTGCCCCTAGCACCTACGAGCAGTACTTC.